This T cell receptor (beta chain) was identified during a study of blood T cell repertoires in COVID-19. Repertoires were generated with immunoSEQ multiplex PCR, while TCRdb's copy carries only in-frame clones and drops some. The sample has 180,000 or so clones; 86% are singletons. Germline CDR1 SGHRS, CDR2 YFSETQ. Unmatched junction bases numbered 7, after V lost 0 bases and J lost 8 bases. This CDR3 has 14 amino acids. The chain combines TRBV5-1 with TRBJ1-2; 7 bases match TRBD1. This TCR was sampled from a man aged 55 to 70 with acute or convalescent COVID-19. Sample: peripheral blood. This CDR3 is CASSLGTGAEGYTF. CDR3 coding DNA: TGCGCCAGCAGCTTGGGGACAGGAGCTGAGGGCTACACCTTC.